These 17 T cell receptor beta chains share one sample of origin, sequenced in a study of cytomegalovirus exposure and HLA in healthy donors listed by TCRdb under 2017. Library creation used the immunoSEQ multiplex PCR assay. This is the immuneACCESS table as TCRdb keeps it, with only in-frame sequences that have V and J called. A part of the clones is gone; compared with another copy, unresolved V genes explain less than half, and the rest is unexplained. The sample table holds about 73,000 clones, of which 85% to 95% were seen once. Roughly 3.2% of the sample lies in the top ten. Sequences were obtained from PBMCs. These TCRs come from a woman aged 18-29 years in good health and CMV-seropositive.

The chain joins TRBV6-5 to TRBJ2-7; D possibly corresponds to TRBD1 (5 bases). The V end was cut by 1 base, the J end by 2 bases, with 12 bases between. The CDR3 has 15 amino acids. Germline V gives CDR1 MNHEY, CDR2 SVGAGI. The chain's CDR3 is CASSYLNRQPYEQYF. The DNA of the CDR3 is TGTGCCAGCAGTTACTTAAACCGACAGCCCTACGAGCAGTACTTC.

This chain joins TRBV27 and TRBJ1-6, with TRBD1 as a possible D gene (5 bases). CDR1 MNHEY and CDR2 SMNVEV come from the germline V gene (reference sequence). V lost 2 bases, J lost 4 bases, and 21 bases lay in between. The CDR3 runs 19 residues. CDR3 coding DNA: TGTGCCAGCAGTTTAGTTGGGGTTCAGGGTACCGGTTATAATTCACCCCTCCACTTT. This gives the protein CASSLVGVQGTGYNSPLHF.

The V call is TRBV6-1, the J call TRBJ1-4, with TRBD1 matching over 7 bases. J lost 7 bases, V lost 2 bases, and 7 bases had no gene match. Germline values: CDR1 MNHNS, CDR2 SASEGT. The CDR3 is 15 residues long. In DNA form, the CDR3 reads TGTGCCAGCAGTGAATATGGAGCAGGGGGTGAAAAACTGTTTTTT. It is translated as CASSEYGAGGEKLFF.

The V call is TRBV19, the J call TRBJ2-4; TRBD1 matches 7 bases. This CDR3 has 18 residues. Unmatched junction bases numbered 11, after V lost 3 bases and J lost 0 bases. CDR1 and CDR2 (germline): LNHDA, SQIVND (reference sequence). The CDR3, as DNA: TGTGCCAGTAGTATCACAGGGGCGCTTGGTTCAGCCAAAAACATTCAGTACTTC. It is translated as CASSITGALGSAKNIQYF.

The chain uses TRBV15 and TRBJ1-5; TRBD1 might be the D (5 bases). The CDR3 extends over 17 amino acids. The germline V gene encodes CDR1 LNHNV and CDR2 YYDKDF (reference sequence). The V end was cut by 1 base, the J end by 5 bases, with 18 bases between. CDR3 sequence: CATSRALSQGSHQPQHF. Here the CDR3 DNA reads TGTGCCACCAGCAGAGCTTTGTCCCAGGGTAGTCATCAGCCCCAGCATTTT.

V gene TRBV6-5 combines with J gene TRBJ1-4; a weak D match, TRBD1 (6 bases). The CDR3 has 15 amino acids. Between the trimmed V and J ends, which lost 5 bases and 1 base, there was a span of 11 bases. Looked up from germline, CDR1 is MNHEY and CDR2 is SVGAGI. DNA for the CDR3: TGTGCCAGCAGTCCCGACAGGAGAACTAATGAAAAACTGTTTTTT. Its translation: CASSPDRRTNEKLFF.

The CDR3 region is CASSQTQDSIYNEQFF. The CDR3, as DNA: TGCGCCAGCAGCCAAACCCAGGACTCAATCTACAATGAGCAGTTCTTC. V and J are TRBV4-3 and TRBJ2-1; D may be TRBD2 (5 bases). The germline V gene encodes CDR1 LGHNA and CDR2 YSLEER. Trimming cost V 2 bases and J 3 bases, with 14 bases left between them. The CDR3 totals 16 residues.

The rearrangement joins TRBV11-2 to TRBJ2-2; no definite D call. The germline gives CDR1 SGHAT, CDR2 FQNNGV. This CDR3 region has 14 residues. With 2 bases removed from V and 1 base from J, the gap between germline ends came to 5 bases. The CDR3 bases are TGTGCCAGCAGCTTACTTTGGAACACCGGGGAGCTGTTTTTT. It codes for CASSLLWNTGELFF.

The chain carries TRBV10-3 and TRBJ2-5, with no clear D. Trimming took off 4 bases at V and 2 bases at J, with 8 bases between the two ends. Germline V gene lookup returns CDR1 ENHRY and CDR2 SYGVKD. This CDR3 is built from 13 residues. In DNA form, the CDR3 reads TGTGCCATCAGTGCACGAGCGCAAGAGACCCAGTACTTC. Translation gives CAISARAQETQYF.

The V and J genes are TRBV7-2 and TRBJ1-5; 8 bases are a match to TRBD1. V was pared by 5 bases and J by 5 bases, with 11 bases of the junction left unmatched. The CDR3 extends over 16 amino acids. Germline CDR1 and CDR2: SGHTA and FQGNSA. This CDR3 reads CASSPRDRTRDQPQHF. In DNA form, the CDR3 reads TGTGCCAGCAGCCCTAGGGACAGGACGCGCGATCAGCCCCAGCATTTT.

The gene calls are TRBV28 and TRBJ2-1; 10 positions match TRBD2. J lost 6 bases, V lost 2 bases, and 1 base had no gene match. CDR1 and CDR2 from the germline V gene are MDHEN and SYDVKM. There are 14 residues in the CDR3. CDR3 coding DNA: TGTGCCAGCAGTTTAGAGCGGGAGGGCAATGAGCAGTTCTTC. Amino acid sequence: CASSLEREGNEQFF.

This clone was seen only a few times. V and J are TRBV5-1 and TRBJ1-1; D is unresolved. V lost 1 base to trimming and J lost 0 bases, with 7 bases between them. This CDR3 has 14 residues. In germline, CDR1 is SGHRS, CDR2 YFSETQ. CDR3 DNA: TGCGCCAGCAGCTTGACAGCCATGAACACTGAAGCTTTCTTT. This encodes CASSLTAMNTEAFF.

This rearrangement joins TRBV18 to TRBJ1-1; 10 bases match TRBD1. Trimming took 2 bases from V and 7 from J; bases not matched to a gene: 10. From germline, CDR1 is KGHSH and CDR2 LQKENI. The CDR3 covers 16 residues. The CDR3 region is CASSPATGGELGEAFF. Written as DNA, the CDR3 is TGTGCCAGCTCACCAGCGACAGGGGGCGAACTCGGTGAAGCTTTCTTT.

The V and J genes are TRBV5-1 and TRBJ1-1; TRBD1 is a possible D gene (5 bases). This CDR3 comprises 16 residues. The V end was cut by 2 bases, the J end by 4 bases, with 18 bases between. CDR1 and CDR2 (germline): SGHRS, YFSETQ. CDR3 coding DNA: TGCGCCAGCAGCTTAACAGGTTCCCAATACGGCACTGAAGCTTTCTTT. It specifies CASSLTGSQYGTEAFF.

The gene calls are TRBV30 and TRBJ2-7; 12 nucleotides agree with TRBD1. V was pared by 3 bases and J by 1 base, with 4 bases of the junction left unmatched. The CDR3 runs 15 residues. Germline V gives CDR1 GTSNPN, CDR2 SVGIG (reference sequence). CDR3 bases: TGTGCCTGGAGGGCGGGACAGGGGGCTTCCTACGAGCAGTACTTC. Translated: CAWRAGQGASYEQYF.

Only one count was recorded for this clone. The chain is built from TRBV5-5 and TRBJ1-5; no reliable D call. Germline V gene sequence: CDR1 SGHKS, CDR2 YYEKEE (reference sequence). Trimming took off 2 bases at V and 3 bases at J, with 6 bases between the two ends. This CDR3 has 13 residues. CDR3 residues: CASSFVYNQPQHF. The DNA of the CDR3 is TGTGCCAGCAGCTTTGTTTACAATCAGCCCCAGCATTTT.

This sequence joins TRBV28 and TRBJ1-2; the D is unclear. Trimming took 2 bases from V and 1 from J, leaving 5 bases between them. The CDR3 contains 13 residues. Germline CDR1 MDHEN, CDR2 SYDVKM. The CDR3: CASSLTSNYGYTF. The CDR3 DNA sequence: TGTGCCAGCAGTTTAACAAGTAACTATGGCTACACCTTC.